Listed below are T cell receptor beta chains from one sample, sequenced in a study of T cell repertoires in cytomegalovirus infection. TCRdb processed the reads anew with MiXCR; each CDR3 protein has one entry. The sample carries more than 400,000 distinct CDR3 sequences, about 30% recorded once. The sample consisted of PBMCs. The source is a human donor in good health (CMV status not recorded). Some clones in this sample may be carry-over from other donors' samples. Both conserved end residues are part of each CDR3. The D gene is left open where the match is weak. Some rows have no size entry. The others give once, few or many, or a class for an expanded clone.

d_call clone_size j_call v_call cdr3_nt cdr3_aa
- - TRBJ1-1 TRBV7-9 TGTGCCAGCAGCTTAGGGGGGACTCCACCTGAAGCTTTCTTT CASSLGGTPPEAFF
- - TRBJ1-4 TRBV13 TGTGCCAGCAGCTTAGGCCTCGGCAGAGGTGCAACTAATGAAAAACTGTTTTTT CASSLGLGRGATNEKLFF
- - TRBJ1-5 TRBV6-1 TGTGCCAGCAGTTTCGAGCCTGAACACAATCAGCCCCAGCATTTT CASSFEPEHNQPQHF
TRBD2 - TRBJ2-1 TRBV6-1 TGTGCCAGCCAGTTAGCGGGAGCGAATGAGCAGTTCTTC CASQLAGANEQFF
- - TRBJ1-2 TRBV2 TGTGCCAGCAGGAAACCGGGTCACCTAAACTATGGCTACACCTTC CASRKPGHLNYGYTF
- many TRBJ2-7 TRBV7-2 TGTGCCAGCAGCCCCTTCCGCAGCAACTCCTACGAGCAGTACTTC CASSPFRSNSYEQYF
TRBD1 - TRBJ1-1 TRBV27 TGTGCCAGCAAGGGGGCCTACACTGAAGCTTTCTTT CASKGAYTEAFF
- - TRBJ1-5 TRBV6-5 TGTGCCAGCAGCCCCTTGGGGGTCGATCAGCCCCAGCATTTT CASSPLGVDQPQHF
- - TRBJ2-1 TRBV7-9 TGTGCCAGCACCCCGTTCGCGGTCCAGGGGAACAATGAGCAGTTCTTC CASTPFAVQGNNEQFF
- few TRBJ2-6 TRBV7-2 TGTGCCAGCAGCCTACGGGGAAGGGGCGCTGGGGCCAACGTCCTGACTTTC CASSLRGRGAGANVLTF
- - TRBJ2-1 TRBV10-3 TGTGCCATCAGTGAGTCGCCAGGGCTTCAGTTCTTC CAISESPGLQFF
TRBD1 few TRBJ1-2 TRBV29-1 TGCAGCGTTGTATCAGGGGGCGGCTATGGCTACACCTTC CSVVSGGGYGYTF
- - TRBJ2-1 TRBV10-3 TGTGCCATCAGTGCGGGTAGATCCAATGAGCAGTTCTTC CAISAGRSNEQFF
- few TRBJ2-3 TRBV4-2 TGTGCCAGCAGCCAAGAACTCGGAAGTACGCAGTATTTT CASSQELGSTQYF
TRBD2 - TRBJ2-1 TRBV7-2 TGTGCCAGCAGCTTAAGCCTCACTAGCGCCCTCGATAATGAGCAGTTCTTC CASSLSLTSALDNEQFF
- - TRBJ2-2 TRBV18 TGTGCCAGCTCACCACCGTACGGAACCGGGGAGCTGTTTTTT CASSPPYGTGELFF
TRBD1 many TRBJ1-5 TRBV7-8 TGTGCCAGCAGCTGGACAGGGAAAACTAATAGCAATCAGCCCCAGCATTTT CASSWTGKTNSNQPQHF
TRBD2 - TRBJ2-1 TRBV4-3 TGCGCCAGCAGCCAGCGGGAGGCGCCCTACAATGAGCAGTTCTTC CASSQREAPYNEQFF
TRBD1 - TRBJ1-2 TRBV12-3/TRBV12-4 TGTGCCAGCAGTTCGGGACAGGGGGGGCAATACACCTTC CASSSGQGGQYTF
- - TRBJ2-1 TRBV12-3/TRBV12-4 TGTGCCAGCAGTTTCAGTGCGGGACCCTACAATGAGCAGTTCTTC CASSFSAGPYNEQFF
- - TRBJ1-3 TRBV27 TGTGCCAGCAGTTTGGCATGGGGGGCAGGAAACACCATATATTTT CASSLAWGAGNTIYF
- few TRBJ1-5 TRBV7-6 TGTGCCAGCAGCTTAGCCGGGTACGGCAATCAGCCCCAGCATTTT CASSLAGYGNQPQHF
TRBD2 - TRBJ2-1 TRBV7-8 TGTGCCAGCAGCCCCCGCCTTATTAGCGGGAAGACGGAGGGTGAGCAGTTCTTC CASSPRLISGKTEGEQFF
- - TRBJ1-1 TRBV28 TGTGCCAGCAATTTCAGGGCCATGAACACTGAAGCTTTCTTT CASNFRAMNTEAFF
- - TRBJ1-2 TRBV4-1 TGCGCCAGCAGCAGTAGGAGAGGTGACTATGGCTACACCTTC CASSSRRGDYGYTF
TRBD1 few TRBJ1-1 TRBV12-3/TRBV12-4 TGTGCCAGCAGTTTAAACACAGGGGGCGGGATGAACACTGAAGCTTTCTTT CASSLNTGGGMNTEAFF
- many TRBJ1-1 TRBV12-3/TRBV12-4 TGTGCCAGCAGTCTAAGACAGATGAACACTGAAGCTTTCTTT CASSLRQMNTEAFF
- few TRBJ1-4 TRBV28 TGTGCCAGCAGTCCTGGGGGGGGATACGAGAATGAAAAACTGTTTTTT CASSPGGGYENEKLFF
- few TRBJ2-7 TRBV7-6 TGTGCCAGCAGCTTACTACAGGGCCGCGACTACGAGCAGTACTTC CASSLLQGRDYEQYF
- - TRBJ2-1 TRBV30 TGTGCCTGGAGTGATGTGGGATCCTACAATGAGCAGTTCTTC CAWSDVGSYNEQFF
TRBD1 - TRBJ2-1 TRBV29-1 TGCAGCGTTGGCTCAGGGGGTTTTCGGAATGAGCAGTTCTTC CSVGSGGFRNEQFF